This is a list of T cell receptor beta chains from one sample in a study of vaccination and CD4 T cells after COVID-19. TCRdb itself ran the PCR reads through MiXCR, one entry per CDR3 protein. The data hold approximately 21,000 distinct CDR3 sequences, with 45% to 55% observed a single time. Their antigens remain unidentified. Material: CD4+ T cells from blood, cultured in vitro. All receptors come from a human donor who had recovered from COVID-19. Both conserved end residues are part of each CDR3. A D gene is named only where the DNA matches it firmly. Not all rows give a size; the values are once, few, many and, for expanded clones, a class.

J	V	D	size	length	CDR3	DNA
TRBJ1-1	TRBV7-6	.	.	13	CASSLREGTEAFF	TGTGCCAGCAGCTTAAGGGAAGGCACTGAAGCTTTCTTT
TRBJ2-2	TRBV7-2	.	.	17	CASSLGGGQGRTGELFF	TGTGCCAGCAGCTTAGGCGGAGGGCAGGGGAGAACCGGGGAGCTGTTTTTT
TRBJ1-5	TRBV7-2	TRBD1	.	15	CASSLAGTGETPQHF	TGTGCCAGCAGCTTAGCCGGGACAGGGGAGACGCCCCAGCATTTT
TRBJ2-1	TRBV7-2	.	.	13	CASSLASDNEQFF	TGTGCCAGCAGCTTAGCTTCAGACAATGAGCAGTTCTTC
TRBJ2-7	TRBV10-1	TRBD2	.	13	CASTTSNGYEQYF	TGCGCCAGCACGACTAGCAATGGTTACGAGCAGTACTTC
TRBJ1-1	TRBV27	.	.	13	CASSLDSNTEAFF	TGTGCCAGCAGTTTAGACTCGAACACTGAAGCTTTCTTT
TRBJ2-5	TRBV20-1	.	.	14	CSAPPWKGTETQYF	TGCAGTGCCCCCCCCTGGAAGGGAACGGAGACCCAGTACTTC
TRBJ1-3	TRBV30	TRBD1	.	15	CAWSGDRASGNTIYF	TGTGCCTGGAGCGGGGACAGGGCCTCTGGAAACACCATATATTTT
TRBJ2-7	TRBV6-1	TRBD1	.	15	CASSAQTGGPYEQYF	TGTGCCAGCAGTGCCCAGACAGGGGGCCCCTACGAGCAGTACTTC
TRBJ2-3	TRBV5-4	.	.	15	CASSFQGSASDTQYF	TGTGCCAGCAGCTTTCAGGGGTCTGCTAGTGATACGCAGTATTTT
TRBJ1-2	TRBV7-9	.	once	13	CASSLNNGDGYTF	TGTGCCAGCAGCTTAAACAACGGGGATGGCTACACCTTC
TRBJ1-1	TRBV20-1	TRBD1	few	14	CSAPTNRGATEAFF	TGCAGTGCTCCCACCAACAGGGGAGCCACTGAAGCTTTCTTT
TRBJ2-7	TRBV20-1	TRBD2	.	18	CSANRGLAGGPKSHEQYF	TGCAGTGCTAACCGCGGACTAGCGGGAGGCCCCAAGTCCCACGAGCAGTACTTC
TRBJ2-7	TRBV11-2	TRBD2	.	15	CASSSPTSGSYEQYF	TGTGCCAGCAGCTCGCCGACTAGCGGCTCCTACGAGCAGTACTTC
TRBJ2-7	TRBV6-1	.	.	14	CASRPPGGTYEQYF	TGTGCCAGCCGCCCCCCCGGCGGAACTTACGAGCAGTACTTC
TRBJ1-1	TRBV28	.	.	15	CASSSGREGNTEAFF	TGTGCCAGCAGTTCGGGGAGGGAGGGGAACACTGAAGCTTTCTTT
TRBJ2-5	TRBV19	.	.	14	CASSITADQETQYF	TGTGCCAGTAGTATAACAGCGGACCAAGAGACCCAGTACTTC
TRBJ2-3	TRBV7-9	.	.	14	CASSLSKYGDTQYF	TGTGCCAGCAGCTTAAGCAAGTATGGCGATACGCAGTATTTT
TRBJ1-2	TRBV7-2	TRBD1	few	15	CASSKSDRGDYGYTF	TGTGCCAGCAGCAAATCCGACAGGGGAGACTATGGCTACACCTTC
TRBJ1-1	TRBV6-5	.	.	13	CASSYGGSTEAFF	TGTGCCAGCAGTTACGGGGGAAGCACTGAAGCTTTCTTT
TRBJ2-5	TRBV7-2	TRBD2	.	16	CASSSQLAGGSGTQYF	TGTGCCAGCAGCTCCCAGCTCGCGGGGGGGTCGGGGACCCAGTACTTC
TRBJ1-4	TRBV15	.	few	13	CATSRGFNEKLFF	TGTGCCACCAGCAGAGGTTTTAATGAAAAACTGTTTTTT
TRBJ2-3	TRBV4-3	.	.	14	CASSQDGVTDTQYF	TGCGCCAGCAGCCAAGATGGGGTCACAGATACGCAGTATTTT
TRBJ1-2	TRBV10-2	TRBD1	once	17	CASLQTTGQGSYYGYTF	TGCGCCAGCCTTCAGACAACGGGACAGGGTAGTTACTATGGCTACACCTTC
TRBJ1-2	TRBV19	TRBD1	.	14	CASSDTGEFYGYTF	TGTGCCAGTAGTGATACAGGGGAATTCTATGGCTACACCTTC
TRBJ2-5	TRBV20-1	.	few	15	CSAREPGLLRETQYF	TGCAGTGCTAGAGAGCCTGGACTCCTCCGGGAGACCCAGTACTTC
TRBJ2-7	TRBV7-2	.	few	15	CASSLGPRTLYEQYF	TGTGCCAGCAGCTTAGGTCCCCGCACCCTCTACGAGCAGTACTTC
TRBJ1-1	TRBV6-2/TRBV6-3	TRBD1	.	15	CASRTPEGQGSEAFF	TGTGCCAGCAGGACCCCGGAGGGACAGGGGTCTGAAGCTTTCTTT
TRBJ2-1	TRBV11-2	.	once	17	CASSLMQAGGGYNEQFF	TGTGCCAGCAGCTTAATGCAGGCAGGGGGAGGGTACAATGAGCAGTTCTTC
TRBJ1-2	TRBV20-1	.	few	13	CSAPLEGVVGYTF	TGCAGTGCCCCTTTGGAGGGGGTTGTGGGCTACACCTTC
TRBJ2-5	TRBV11-3	.	.	14	CASSSRGKTETQYF	TGTGCCAGCAGCTCTCGGGGGAAAACGGAGACCCAGTACTTC
TRBJ2-3	TRBV15	.	.	15	CATSREGGETDTQYF	TGTGCCACCAGCAGAGAAGGGGGGGAAACAGATACGCAGTATTTT
TRBJ1-6	TRBV30	.	.	15	CAWSSGELRYSPLHF	TGTGCCTGGAGTTCGGGGGAACTTAGATATTCACCCCTCCACTTT
TRBJ2-3	TRBV19	.	.	15	CASSIDLSGRVTQYF	TGTGCCAGTAGTATAGATCTATCTGGCAGGGTCACGCAGTATTTT
TRBJ2-7	TRBV20-1	.	.	13	CSAGGLGTYEQYF	TGCAGTGCTGGAGGGCTGGGGACCTACGAGCAGTACTTC
TRBJ1-1	TRBV10-3	TRBD1	.	13	CAISRTGSAEAFF	TGTGCCATCAGTCGGACAGGGAGCGCTGAAGCTTTCTTT
TRBJ2-1	TRBV19	TRBD2	.	16	CASSIPSGGSYNEQFF	TGTGCCAGTAGTATCCCTAGCGGGGGATCCTACAATGAGCAGTTCTTC
TRBJ1-5	TRBV20-1	.	.	14	CSARPGGSNQPQHF	TGCAGTGCTAGACCGGGGGGGAGCAATCAGCCCCAGCATTTT
TRBJ2-4	TRBV11-1	TRBD2	few	13	CASSPRTSFIQYF	TGTGCCAGCAGCCCCCGGACTAGCTTCATTCAGTACTTC
TRBJ1-1	TRBV6-1	.	.	13	CASSPGRYTEAFF	TGTGCCAGCAGCCCGGGACGGTATACTGAAGCTTTCTTT
TRBJ2-1	TRBV7-8	.	.	16	CASSLDTQYSYNEQFF	TGTGCCAGCAGCTTAGATACTCAATACTCCTACAATGAGCAGTTCTTC
TRBJ2-5	TRBV7-9	.	once	16	CASSLVGIGGQETQYF	TGTGCCAGCAGCTTAGTGGGAATCGGGGGACAAGAGACCCAGTACTTC
TRBJ1-1	TRBV2	.	.	15	CASSEIRRGYTEAFF	TGTGCCAGCAGTGAAATCCGTAGGGGGTACACTGAAGCTTTCTTT
TRBJ2-3	TRBV11-2	TRBD1	once	20	CASSPGYRLSGTGGTDTQYF	TGTGCCAGCAGCCCAGGGTACCGGTTGTCCGGGACAGGGGGCACAGATACGCAGTATTTT
TRBJ2-4	TRBV6-1	.	.	13	CASSGPGQNIQYF	TGTGCCAGCAGTGGCCCGGGGCAAAACATTCAGTACTTC
TRBJ1-6	TRBV20-1	TRBD1	.	16	CSARDWGGQGDSPLHF	TGCAGTGCTAGAGATTGGGGGGGACAGGGCGATTCACCCCTCCACTTT
TRBJ1-1	TRBV19	TRBD1	few	16	CASSTGTGGMNTEAFF	TGTGCCAGTAGCACCGGGACAGGGGGCATGAACACTGAAGCTTTCTTT
TRBJ2-7	TRBV20-1	.	.	15	CSARIFSGGGYEQYF	TGCAGTGCTAGAATCTTTTCTGGGGGCGGATACGAGCAGTACTTC
TRBJ1-6	TRBV10-3	TRBD1	.	17	CAISERRPGQGASPLHF	TGTGCCATCAGTGAGCGAAGGCCGGGACAGGGAGCTTCACCCCTCCACTTT
TRBJ1-2	TRBV20-1	.	.	12	CSAYRGGNGYTF	TGCAGTGCCTATCGGGGAGGGAATGGCTACACCTTC